These 23 T cell receptor beta chains were all obtained from the same sample, sequenced in a study of CD8 T cells in Susac syndrome. The authors reverse transcribed roughly 0.5 to 1 ug RNA with random hexamers. From the immunoSEQ multiplex PCR reads, TCRdb called clonotypes with MiXCR, one entry per CDR3 protein. The sample yields 80,000 or so distinct CDR3 sequences, roughly 94% seen once. The specimen sequenced was CD8+ T cells from PBMCs. Every receptor here comes from a human donor with Susac syndrome.

The J gene is TRBJ2-3, the V gene TRBV5-1; D is unclear. Germline V CDR1 and CDR2: SGHRS, YFSETQ. Trimming removed 6 bases from V and 0 bases from J, with 8 bases in between. This CDR3 contains 13 residues. The CDR3 DNA follows: TGCGCCAGCATCGGGCTAAGCACAGATACGCAGTATTTT. Translation gives CASIGLSTDTQYF.

The J gene is TRBJ2-7, the V gene TRBV5-1; D remains unclear. Germline lookup yields CDR1 SGHRS and CDR2 YFSETQ. The CDR3 has 14 amino acids. V was clipped by 0 bases and J by 4 bases, with 11 bases between them. CDR3 residues: CASSLAPVEYEQYF. The CDR3 coding sequence is TGCGCCAGCAGCTTGGCCCCAGTAGAATACGAGCAGTACTTC.

The V and J genes are TRBV9 and TRBJ2-3; possibly TRBD1 for D (5 bases). Germline V CDR1 and CDR2: SGDLS, YYNGEE. V lost 4 bases and J 0 bases, leaving 12 bases between the germline ends. The CDR3 consists of 15 residues. The CDR3 DNA follows: TGTGCCAGCAGCCGACAGCAATCAAGCACAGATACGCAGTATTTT. Translation gives CASSRQQSSTDTQYF.

V is TRBV6-2 or TRBV6-3 and J is TRBJ1-1, with D uncertain. Germline V gene sequence: CDR1 MNHEY, CDR2 SVGEGT. There are 13 residues in the CDR3. The ends were cut back, 6 bases at V and 4 bases at J, with 12 bases in the middle. CDR3 coding DNA: TGTGCCAGCAGGTCATGGGGAGGCACTGAAGCTTTCTTT. Its translation is CASRSWGGTEAFF.

The chain carries TRBV4-1 and TRBJ2-7; D gene ambiguous. The ends were cut back, 3 bases at V and 5 bases at J, with 8 bases in the middle. CDR1 and CDR2 (germline): MGHRA, YSYEKL. The CDR3 extends over 12 amino acids. This CDR3 reads CASSHIRDEQYF. Written as DNA, the CDR3 is TGCGCCAGCAGCCACATAAGGGACGAGCAGTACTTC.

This chain links TRBV6-1 with TRBJ1-2, with 8 positions matching TRBD1. This CDR3 has 13 residues. The ends lost 6 bases at V and 6 bases at J; junction bases unmatched: 6. Germline loops: CDR1 MNHNS, CDR2 SASEGT. CDR3 sequence: CASRPSTGDGYTF. DNA of the CDR3: TGTGCCAGCAGACCTTCGACAGGGGATGGCTACACCTTC.

Only one count was recorded for this clonotype. The J gene is TRBJ1-2, the V gene TRBV30, with a possible D match to TRBD1 (6 bases). Trimming removed 4 bases from V and 2 bases from J, with 14 bases in between. Germline assignment: CDR1 GTSNPN and CDR2 SVGIG (reference sequence). The CDR3 consists of 14 residues. CDR3 DNA sequence: TGTGCCTGGAAACAGGGACACTCGAACTATGGCTACACCTTC. It yields the protein CAWKQGHSNYGYTF.

This chain links TRBV10-1 with TRBJ1-5; D may be TRBD1 (5 bases). The germline V gene encodes CDR1 WNHNN and CDR2 SYGVQD (reference sequence). The ends were cut back, 5 bases at V and 7 bases at J, with 12 bases in the middle. The CDR3 contains 13 residues. The CDR3: CASSSDTNQPQHF. The DNA for the CDR3 is TGCGCCAGCAGTTCGGACACGAACCAGCCCCAGCATTTT.

V is TRBV14 and J is TRBJ1-2; 10 bases align to TRBD1. Trimming at V came to 5 bases and at J to 4 bases, leaving 4 bases not matched to a gene. CDR1 is SGHDN, CDR2 FVKESK, per germline. The CDR3 length is 14 residues. CDR3 coding DNA: TGTGCCAGCAGCTCCCGGGACAGGGGCTATGGCTACACCTTC. It yields the protein CASSSRDRGYGYTF.

The rearrangement links TRBV9 to TRBJ1-1; TRBD1 is a possible D gene (6 bases). Germline values: CDR1 SGDLS, CDR2 YYNGEE. V was pared by 3 bases and J by 4 bases, with 19 bases between. The CDR3 spans 16 residues. In DNA form, the CDR3 reads TGTGCCAGCAGCGCCCGGGGAGGGGGGTCGGGCACTGAAGCTTTCTTT. The encoded protein is CASSARGGGSGTEAFF.

The chain employs TRBV7-2 and TRBJ2-3; 12 bases map to TRBD2. The J segment lost 8 bases and the V segment lost 5 bases, leaving 8 bases of the junction unmatched. The CDR3 consists of 15 residues. Germline V gene sequence: CDR1 SGHTA, CDR2 FQGNSA. CDR3 DNA: TGTGCCAGCAGCATAGGACTAGCGGGGATAAGTACGCAGTATTTT. Encoded protein: CASSIGLAGISTQYF.

This chain joins TRBV4-1 and TRBJ2-7, with 7 bases that match TRBD1. The V gene end was trimmed by 1 base and the J gene end by 0 bases; junction bases not matched to a gene: 3. Germline V lookup: CDR1 MGHRA, CDR2 YSYEKL. The CDR3 is made up of 15 amino acids. This CDR3 is CASSQGPGGSYEQYF. CDR3 sequence (DNA): TGCGCCAGCAGCCAAGGTCCAGGGGGCTCCTACGAGCAGTACTTC.

The chain recombines TRBV5-8 with TRBJ2-5; 11 bases fit TRBD2. V shed 2 bases, J shed 2 bases, and the junction held 2 bases outside the gene matches. CDR3 size: 15 residues. Germline V gives CDR1 SGHTS, CDR2 YDEGEE. CDR3 sequence (DNA): TGTGCCAGCAGCTTAGGGACTAGCGGTCAAGAGACCCAGTACTTC. Amino acid sequence: CASSLGTSGQETQYF. Full variable domain (outside the CDR3, taken from reference TRBV5-8 and TRBJ2-5): EAGVTQSPTHLIKTRGQQATLRCSPISGHTSVYWYQQALGLGLQFLLWYDEGEERNRGNFPPRFSGRQFPNYSSELNVNALELEDSALYLCASSLGTSGQETQYFGPGTRLLVL.

The V call is TRBV20-1, the J call TRBJ2-2; D call uncertain. V lost 0 bases to trimming and J lost 3 bases, with 5 bases between them. Germline V gives CDR1 DFQATT, CDR2 SNEGSKA (reference sequence). The CDR3 runs to 13 residues. The CDR3 DNA sequence: TGCAGTGCTAGAGACAGACACACCGGGGAGCTGTTTTTT. Protein sequence: CSARDRHTGELFF.

This chain uses TRBV28 with TRBJ2-3; no definite D call. Germline V lookup: CDR1 MDHEN, CDR2 SYDVKM. Trimming cost V 2 bases and J 2 bases, with 8 bases left between them. This CDR3 is 14 amino acids long. CDR3 residues: CASSLAVLTDTQYF. CDR3 bases: TGTGCCAGCAGTTTAGCGGTCCTCACAGATACGCAGTATTTT.

The chain carries TRBV7-9 and TRBJ2-4, with D possibly matching TRBD2 (5 bases). Germline values: CDR1 SEHNR, CDR2 FQNEAQ (reference sequence). This CDR3 is 14 amino acids long. V was trimmed by 5 bases and J by 7 bases, leaving 15 bases between them. The CDR3 region is CASSRPPDFNIQYF. Written as DNA, the CDR3 is TGTGCCAGCAGCCGCCCGCCGGACTTCAACATTCAGTACTTC.

The chain has TRBV12-5 and TRBJ1-5; D is unresolved. In germline, CDR1 is LGHNT, CDR2 FRNRAP. Trimming removed 5 bases at V and 6 bases at J, with 5 bases between. The CDR3 is made up of 11 amino acids. DNA for the CDR3: TGTGCTAGTGGTCCCGGTCAGCCCCAGCATTTT. Encoded protein: CASGPGQPQHF.

This chain uses TRBV7-6 with TRBJ2-7; maybe TRBD2 (6 bases). Trimming took 2 bases from V and 5 from J, leaving 10 bases between them. Germline V CDR1 and CDR2: SGHVS, FNYEAQ. CDR3 length equals 13 residues. CDR3 coding DNA: TGTGCCAGCAGCTTAAACGGGAGAGACGAGCAGTACTTC. Its protein product is CASSLNGRDEQYF.

The sample holds a few counts of this clonotype. The chain recombines TRBV5-6 with TRBJ2-3; D is perhaps TRBD1 (5 bases). The CDR3 totals 12 residues. Germline values: CDR1 SGHDT, CDR2 YYEEEE. Trimming stripped 4 bases from V and 4 bases from J, with 7 bases between. The CDR3 coding sequence is TGTGCCAGCAGCCAAGGGGCAGATACGCAGTATTTT. Protein product: CASSQGADTQYF.

The V call is TRBV6-6, the J call TRBJ1-5, with 10 bases matching TRBD1. Germline loops: CDR1 MNHNY, CDR2 SVGAGI (reference sequence). The CDR3 length is 15 residues. V dropped 0 bases and J dropped 5; count of bases not matched to a gene: 1. This CDR3 is CASSYSGTGDQPQHF. The CDR3 DNA sequence: TGTGCCAGCAGTTACTCCGGGACAGGGGATCAGCCCCAGCATTTT.

The chain couples TRBV28 to TRBJ1-6; D call uncertain. Per germline, CDR1 MDHEN and CDR2 SYDVKM. The V gene lost 5 bases and the J gene lost 7 bases, with 18 bases spanning the gap. The CDR3 contains 16 residues. CDR3 DNA: TGTGCCAGCAGTCCAGCCCCCTTGGCCGTGAATTCACCCCTCCACTTT. Translation gives CASSPAPLAVNSPLHF. The full variable domain, rest sourced from reference TRBV28 and TRBJ1-6, is DVKVTQSSRYLVKRTGEKVFLECVQDMDHENMFWYRQDPGLGLRLIYFSYDVKMKEKGDIPEGYSVSREKKERFSLILESASTNQTSMYLCASSPAPLAVNSPLHFGNGTRLTVT.

V and J are TRBV29-1 and TRBJ1-1, with TRBD1 as a possible D gene (5 bases). V was cut by 0 bases and J by 0 bases, with 5 bases left in between. CDR1 is SQVTM, CDR2 ANQGSEA, per germline. This CDR3 spans 13 amino acids. In DNA, the CDR3 is TGCAGCGTTGAAGAGGGGGTGAACACTGAAGCTTTCTTT. Protein: CSVEEGVNTEAFF.

The V call is TRBV6-2 or TRBV6-3, the J call TRBJ1-1; D is unresolved. The V end lost 7 bases, the J end lost 0 bases, and 12 bases lay between the germline ends. Looked up from germline, CDR1 is MNHEY and CDR2 is SVGEGT. CDR3 length: 14 amino acids. CDR3 loop: CASIHPGVNTEAFF. The CDR3 DNA is TGTGCCAGCATCCATCCCGGGGTGAACACTGAAGCTTTCTTT.